A selection of T cell receptor beta chains follows, all from one sample in a study of CD4+ T cells in melanoma. The table came from immunoSEQ multiplex PCR; TCRdb's copy has only in-frame clones and leaves some out. The top ten hold about 9.6% of the sample, which has 20,000 or so clones, more than 70% seen once. Every receptor here comes from a human donor with melanoma. The CDR3 runs from the conserved cysteine through the conserved F or W. Fields, in order: V gene, J gene, clone size, D gene, CDR3 length, CDR3 protein, CDR3 DNA. A D gene is named only where the DNA matches it firmly. Clone sizes are given selectively: once, few, many, or a class where the clone is expanded.

V: TRBV5-1
J: TRBJ2-5
size: NA
D: NA
length: 14
CDR3: CASSLWTVQETQYF
DNA: TGCGCCAGCAGCCTCTGGACGGTTCAAGAGACCCAGTACTTC

V: TRBV4-1
J: TRBJ2-7
size: NA
D: TRBD1
length: 17
CDR3: CASSHKLPGQGHYEQYF
DNA: TGCGCCAGCAGCCATAAATTACCGGGACAGGGACACTACGAGCAGTACTTC

V: TRBV5-1
J: TRBJ2-1
size: NA
D: NA
length: 15
CDR3: CASSLSGAGPNEQFF
DNA: TGCGCCAGCAGCTTGTCCGGGGCAGGCCCCAATGAGCAGTTCTTC

V: TRBV30
J: TRBJ2-3
size: NA
D: NA
length: 14
CDR3: CAWKNTLSTDTQYF
DNA: TGTGCCTGGAAGAACACCCTAAGCACAGATACGCAGTATTTT

V: TRBV7-8
J: TRBJ2-2
size: few
D: NA
length: 13
CDR3: CASSFEWTGELFF
DNA: TGTGCCAGCAGCTTTGAGTGGACCGGGGAGCTGTTTTTT

V: TRBV18
J: TRBJ2-1
size: NA
D: TRBD2
length: 15
CDR3: CASSGSGGAYNEQFF
DNA: TGTGCCAGCTCGGGAAGCGGGGGGGCCTACAATGAGCAGTTCTTC

V: TRBV5-1
J: TRBJ1-1
size: medium-sized
D: TRBD1
length: 15
CDR3: CASSTGQGSNTEAFF
DNA: TGCGCCAGCAGCACAGGACAGGGTTCCAACACTGAAGCTTTCTTT

V: TRBV19
J: TRBJ2-2
size: NA
D: NA
length: 16
CDR3: CASRGGIGLDTGELFF
DNA: TGTGCCAGTAGGGGGGGTATTGGCCTCGACACCGGGGAGCTGTTTTTT

V: TRBV5-1
J: TRBJ2-1
size: NA
D: NA
length: 13
CDR3: CASSFRTYNEQFF
DNA: TGCGCCAGCAGCTTTAGGACCTACAATGAGCAGTTCTTC

V: TRBV4-2
J: TRBJ1-2
size: NA
D: TRBD1
length: 16
CDR3: CASSREGQGASYGYTF
DNA: TGTGCCAGCAGCCGAGAAGGACAGGGGGCTTCCTATGGCTACACCTTC

V: TRBV9
J: TRBJ1-4
size: NA
D: NA
length: 13
CDR3: CASSVGPQTRLFF
DNA: TGTGCCAGCAGCGTAGGCCCCCAGACTCGCCTGTTTTTT

V: TRBV30
J: TRBJ1-1
size: NA
D: NA
length: 13
CDR3: CAWSVERNTEAFF
DNA: TGTGCCTGGAGTGTTGAGAGGAACACTGAAGCTTTCTTT

V: TRBV6-5
J: TRBJ1-1
size: NA
D: TRBD1
length: 14
CDR3: CASSASQGGTEAFF
DNA: TGTGCCAGCAGTGCCTCGCAGGGGGGCACTGAAGCTTTCTTT

V: TRBV30
J: TRBJ1-2
size: few
D: TRBD1
length: 13
CDR3: CAWSRGQDYGYTF
DNA: TGTGCCTGGAGTCGCGGACAGGACTATGGCTACACCTTC

V: TRBV5-1
J: TRBJ2-6
size: NA
D: TRBD1
length: 17
CDR3: CASSYGTGASGANVLTF
DNA: TGCGCCAGCAGCTATGGGACAGGGGCCTCTGGGGCCAACGTCCTGACTTTC

V: TRBV12-5
J: TRBJ1-2
size: NA
D: NA
length: 15
CDR3: CASGLSRGAGYGYTF
DNA: TGTGCTAGTGGTTTATCCCGGGGCGCAGGCTATGGCTACACCTTC

V: TRBV18
J: TRBJ1-4
size: NA
D: NA
length: 17
CDR3: CASSPDLTGLTNEKLFF
DNA: TGTGCCAGCTCACCTGACCTTACAGGGCTCACTAATGAAAAACTGTTTTTT

V: TRBV10-3
J: TRBJ2-7
size: once
D: NA
length: 12
CDR3: CAISEEGGEQYF
DNA: TGTGCCATCAGTGAAGAAGGAGGGGAGCAGTACTTC

V: TRBV2
J: TRBJ2-1
size: NA
D: TRBD1
length: 14
CDR3: CASRTGTVYNEQFF
DNA: TGTGCCAGCAGGACCGGGACAGTTTACAATGAGCAGTTCTTC

V: TRBV5-6
J: TRBJ1-2
size: few
D: TRBD1
length: 15
CDR3: CASSDRGKAGYGYTF
DNA: TGTGCCAGCAGCGACAGGGGTAAGGCGGGCTATGGCTACACCTTC

V: TRBV12-5
J: TRBJ1-3
size: NA
D: NA
length: 12
CDR3: CASGLLQDRIYF
DNA: TGTGCTAGTGGTTTGCTCCAAGACAGAATATATTTT

V: TRBV14
J: TRBJ1-2
size: NA
D: NA
length: 14
CDR3: CASSQESRGRDYTF
DNA: TGTGCCAGCAGCCAAGAGAGTAGGGGAAGGGACTACACCTTC

V: TRBV15
J: TRBJ2-5
size: NA
D: NA
length: 15
CDR3: CATSTDGQLQETQYF
DNA: TGTGCCACCAGCACCGACGGACAGCTCCAAGAGACCCAGTACTTC

V: TRBV6-1
J: TRBJ1-2
size: once
D: NA
length: 18
CDR3: CASSEGPVDETANYGYTF
DNA: TGTGCCAGCAGTGAAGGGCCGGTGGACGAAACGGCTAACTATGGCTACACCTTC

V: TRBV5-1
J: TRBJ2-5
size: NA
D: NA
length: 14
CDR3: CASSLVGPQETQYF
DNA: TGCGCCAGCAGCTTGGTAGGGCCCCAAGAGACCCAGTACTTC

V: TRBV5-1
J: TRBJ2-7
size: NA
D: NA
length: 15
CDR3: CASSLGPGFGYEQYF
DNA: TGTGCCAGCAGCTTGGGACCGGGGTTCGGCTACGAGCAGTACTTC

V: TRBV6-5
J: TRBJ1-2
size: NA
D: NA
length: 14
CDR3: CATLQKGVRDGYTF
DNA: TGTGCCACCCTCCAAAAGGGGGTACGAGATGGCTACACCTTC

V: TRBV7-6
J: TRBJ1-1
size: few
D: NA
length: 13
CDR3: CASSLGAQTGAFF
DNA: TGTGCCAGCAGCTTAGGGGCCCAGACGGGGGCTTTCTTT

V: TRBV28
J: TRBJ2-6
size: NA
D: NA
length: 11
CDR3: CATSGANVLTF
DNA: TGTGCCACCTCTGGGGCCAACGTCCTGACTTTC

V: TRBV2
J: TRBJ2-2
size: NA
D: TRBD1
length: 15
CDR3: CASSLQGLDTGELFF
DNA: TGTGCCAGCAGTCTACAGGGGTTGGACACCGGGGAGCTGTTTTTT

V: TRBV2
J: TRBJ1-2
size: once
D: TRBD1
length: 16
CDR3: CASSAPTGETNYGYTF
DNA: TGTGCCAGCAGTGCCCCGACAGGGGAAACTAACTATGGCTACACCTTC

V: TRBV6-5
J: TRBJ1-4
size: once
D: NA
length: 11
CDR3: CASSFGEKLFF
DNA: TGTGCCAGCAGTTTCGGTGAAAAACTGTTTTTT

V: TRBV5-1
J: TRBJ1-6
size: NA
D: NA
length: 15
CDR3: CASSLDVLNNSPLHF
DNA: TGCGCCAGCAGCCTGGACGTCCTAAATAATTCACCCCTCCACTTT

V: TRBV2
J: TRBJ2-7
size: once
D: NA
length: 13
CDR3: CASRAGDSYEQYF
DNA: TGTGCCAGCAGGGCAGGGGATTCCTACGAGCAGTACTTC

V: TRBV5-4
J: TRBJ2-1
size: NA
D: NA
length: 16
CDR3: CASSSPGGPNYNEQFF
DNA: TGTGCCAGCAGCTCTCCCGGGGGCCCGAACTACAATGAGCAGTTCTTC

V: TRBV7-2
J: TRBJ2-5
size: NA
D: NA
length: 15
CDR3: CASSFRGGGQETQYF
DNA: TGTGCCAGCAGCTTTAGGGGGGGCGGACAGGAGACCCAGTACTTC

V: TRBV19
J: TRBJ2-1
size: NA
D: NA
length: 15
CDR3: CASSIWDNSYNEQFF
DNA: TGTGCCAGTAGTATTTGGGACAACTCCTACAATGAGCAGTTCTTC

V: TRBV7-3
J: TRBJ2-3
size: NA
D: TRBD2
length: 19
CDR3: CASSYRLGLAGAGADTQYF
DNA: TGTGCCAGCAGCTATCGACTCGGACTAGCGGGGGCGGGGGCAGATACGCAGTATTTT

V: TRBV5-5
J: TRBJ2-7
size: NA
D: TRBD2
length: 19
CDR3: CASSLTRTAGLAKSYEQYF
DNA: TGTGCCAGCAGCTTAACTCGGACAGCGGGACTAGCGAAATCCTACGAGCAGTACTTC

V: TRBV18
J: TRBJ2-7
size: NA
D: TRBD1
length: 15
CDR3: CASSRRQGRAYEQYF
DNA: TGTGCCAGCTCACGGAGACAGGGACGGGCATACGAGCAGTACTTC

V: TRBV7-3
J: TRBJ2-3
size: NA
D: NA
length: 16
CDR3: CASSLVGAGPGDTQYF
DNA: TGTGCCAGCAGCTTAGTTGGGGCAGGCCCGGGGGATACGCAGTATTTT

V: TRBV18
J: TRBJ1-6
size: NA
D: TRBD1
length: 15
CDR3: CASSMDRGPYSPLHF
DNA: TGTGCCAGCTCAATGGACAGGGGGCCCTATTCACCCCTCCACTTT

V: TRBV5-4
J: TRBJ2-5
size: NA
D: TRBD2
length: 15
CDR3: CASSLSGGVGETQYF
DNA: TGTGCCAGCAGCTTGTCCGGGGGGGTCGGAGAGACCCAGTACTTC

V: TRBV7-9
J: TRBJ2-7
size: NA
D: NA
length: 11
CDR3: CASSRRDTQYF
DNA: TGTGCCAGCAGCCGGAGGGACACCCAGTACTTC

V: TRBV14
J: TRBJ2-7
size: NA
D: TRBD2
length: 18
CDR3: CASSQETLAGPISYEQYF
DNA: TGTGCCAGCAGCCAAGAAACCCTAGCGGGGCCCATATCCTACGAGCAGTACTTC

V: TRBV5-4
J: TRBJ1-6
size: NA
D: NA
length: 13
CDR3: CASSLLGISPLHF
DNA: TGTGCCAGCAGCTTGTTGGGGATTTCACCCCTCCACTTT

V: TRBV10-3
J: TRBJ2-3
size: NA
D: NA
length: 14
CDR3: CATRWGGGIDTQYF
DNA: TGTGCCACCCGCTGGGGGGGCGGGATAGATACGCAGTATTTT

V: TRBV19
J: TRBJ2-3
size: once
D: TRBD2
length: 15
CDR3: CASRVGLASTDTQYF
DNA: TGTGCCAGTAGAGTCGGACTAGCTAGCACAGATACGCAGTATTTT

V: TRBV30
J: TRBJ1-1
size: NA
D: TRBD1
length: 14
CDR3: CAWSVQGLNTEAFF
DNA: TGTGCCTGGAGTGTACAGGGGCTGAACACTGAAGCTTTCTTT

V: TRBV5-1
J: TRBJ1-1
size: NA
D: NA
length: 13
CDR3: CASKEPMNTEAFF
DNA: TGCGCCAGCAAGGAGCCCATGAACACTGAAGCTTTCTTT

V: TRBV2
J: TRBJ2-5
size: NA
D: NA
length: 12
CDR3: CASSEFRETQYF
DNA: TGTGCCAGCAGTGAATTTCGAGAGACCCAGTACTTC

V: TRBV6-1
J: TRBJ1-4
size: NA
D: TRBD1
length: 15
CDR3: CASSTGGFTNEKLFF
DNA: TGTGCCAGCTCGACAGGGGGTTTCACTAATGAAAAACTGTTTTTT

V: TRBV7-3
J: TRBJ2-2
size: NA
D: NA
length: 13
CDR3: CASSLISTGELFF
DNA: TGTGCCAGCAGCTTAATTAGCACCGGGGAGCTGTTTTTT

V: TRBV4-2
J: TRBJ1-1
size: NA
D: NA
length: 17
CDR3: CASSQDPIPRGDTEAFF
DNA: TGTGCCAGCAGCCAAGACCCAATACCAAGGGGTGACACTGAAGCTTTCTTT

V: TRBV2
J: TRBJ2-5
size: NA
D: TRBD1
length: 15
CDR3: CASSDEGADAGTQYF
DNA: TGTGCCAGCAGTGACGAGGGGGCGGACGCGGGGACCCAGTACTTC

V: TRBV5-1
J: TRBJ1-1
size: NA
D: TRBD1
length: 14
CDR3: CASSFGQGATEAFF
DNA: TGCGCCAGCAGCTTCGGACAGGGGGCAACTGAAGCTTTCTTT

V: TRBV9
J: TRBJ2-7
size: NA
D: NA
length: 14
CDR3: CASSVGDTPYEQYF
DNA: TGTGCCAGCAGCGTTGGGGACACCCCCTACGAGCAGTACTTC

V: TRBV9
J: TRBJ2-1
size: once
D: NA
length: 14
CDR3: CASSVQSGDNEQFF
DNA: TGTGCCAGCAGCGTACAGTCAGGGGACAATGAGCAGTTCTTC